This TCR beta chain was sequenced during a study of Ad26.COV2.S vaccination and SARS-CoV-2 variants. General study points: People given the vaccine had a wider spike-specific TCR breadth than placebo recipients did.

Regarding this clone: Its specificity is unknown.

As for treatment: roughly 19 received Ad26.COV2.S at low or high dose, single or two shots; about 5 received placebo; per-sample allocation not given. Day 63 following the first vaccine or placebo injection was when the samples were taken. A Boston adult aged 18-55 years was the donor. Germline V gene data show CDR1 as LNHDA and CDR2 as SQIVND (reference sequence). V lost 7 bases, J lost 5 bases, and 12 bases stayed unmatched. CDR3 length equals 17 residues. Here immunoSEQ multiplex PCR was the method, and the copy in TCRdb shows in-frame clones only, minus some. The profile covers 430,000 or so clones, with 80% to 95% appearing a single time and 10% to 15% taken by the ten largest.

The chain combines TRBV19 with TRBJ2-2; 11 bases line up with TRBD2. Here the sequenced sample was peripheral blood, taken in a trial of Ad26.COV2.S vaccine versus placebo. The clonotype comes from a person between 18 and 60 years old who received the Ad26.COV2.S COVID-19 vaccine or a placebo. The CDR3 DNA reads TGTGCCAGTACCCGGGGGGCACTAGCGGGAGAGACCGGGGAGCTGTTTTTT. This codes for CASTRGALAGETGELFF.